The TCR beta chain under discussion was sequenced for a study of human T cells and chemical hapten exposure. The time point is: healthy volunteer bleed at 2 weeks. Sequencing started from total RNA isolated from unfractionated whole blood. The study, taken as a whole, reports: Sensitizing to DPC left TCRs with a frequency above 1 in 1000 unaltered.

This clonotype was seen more than once but under ten times. Its matching antigen is unknown. TCRdb redid the calling of the RACE reads with MiXCR, one entry per CDR3 protein. This sample has approximately 44,000 distinct CDR3 sequences, with almost 4.5% found just once. Trimming pared 6 bases from V and 5 bases from J, leaving 21 bases between. Germline CDR1 and CDR2: ENHRY and SYGVKD. There are 16 residues in the CDR3. The rearrangement links TRBV10-3 to TRBJ2-3, with D tentatively TRBD2 (7 bases). The sequenced sample consisted of whole blood. The TCR sequence derives from a human donor in good health. Some clones in this sample may be carry-over from other donors' samples. CDR3 amino acids: CAISRKGGAVGDTQYF. The CDR3 DNA follows: TGTGCCATCAGCAGAAAAGGGGGGGCTGTTGGAGATACGCAGTATTTT.